This T cell receptor (beta chain) comes out of a study of blood T cell repertoires in COVID-19. In the study overall: COVID-19 samples collected from the United States, Italy and Spain covered acute and convalescent phases. The cDNA or gDNA used as material had been derived from T cells, B-cell-depleted T cells, or PBMCs.

This CDR3 region has 14 residues. V was shortened by 2 bases and J by 6 bases, with 13 bases between the two germline ends. Germline V lookup: CDR1 MNHEY, CDR2 SVGAGI. Study processing details: How many nucleated cells were present was estimated from reference gene primer amplification. Clones were sequenced by immunoSEQ multiplex PCR, and TCRdb holds only the in-frame ones, with some missing. V and J calls and clone size follow that table, whereas D and trimming were derived from the DNA. The table includes about 97,000 clones, roughly 87% detected once. The chain carries TRBV6-5 and TRBJ1-1; tentative D call: TRBD1 (6 bases). The sequenced sample was peripheral blood. The source is a woman aged 50 to 65 with COVID-19, enrolled during active disease. This chain's CDR3 is CASSYRGQGPEAFF. The CDR3 coding sequence is TGTGCCAGCAGTTACCGGGGCCAGGGGCCTGAAGCTTTCTTT.